Sequencing of this TCR beta chain was carried out in a study of blood T cell repertoires in COVID-19. Study-wide context: Acute and convalescent COVID-19 samples came from the United States, Italy and Spain.

The CDR3 totals 14 residues. Germline assignment: CDR1 PRHDT and CDR2 FYEKMQ (reference sequence). V was clipped by 5 bases and J by 5 bases; unmatched bases: 6. TCRdb's copy holds only in-frame clones and misses some; the assay was immunoSEQ multiplex PCR. This sample carries 85,000 to 130,000 clones, around 80% of them seen once, and the ten largest clones take 5% to 7.5%. Seattle's enrolled individuals joined amid active infection and were then monitored longitudinally. The TCR comes from a man older than 75 with COVID-19, enrolled during active disease. This chain links TRBV13 with TRBJ2-1, with 7 bases lining up with TRBD1. Sequenced: peripheral blood. CDR3 sequence reads: CASSPVQGDNEQFF. CDR3 sequence (DNA): TGTGCCAGCAGCCCGGTGCAGGGGGACAATGAGCAGTTCTTC.